The 22 T cell receptor beta chains below all came from one sample that was sequenced in a study of cytomegalovirus exposure and HLA in healthy donors. TCRdb keeps only in-frame clones here, not all; method: immunoSEQ multiplex PCR. The table includes 150,000 to 170,000 clones, roughly 84% detected once. Sequencing used PBMCs. Source of these receptors: a human donor in good health.

The chain is built from TRBV19 and TRBJ1-2, with D possibly matching TRBD1 (6 bases). The V and J ends lost 3 bases and 14 bases respectively, with 31 bases between them. The CDR3 is made up of 17 amino acids. The germline V gene has CDR1 LNHDA and CDR2 SQIVND (reference sequence). The CDR3 region is CASSMTLVGIPTAGTTF. CDR3 in DNA: TGTGCCAGTAGTATGACCCTGGTGGGAATCCCGACAGCAGGGACAACCTTC. The full variable domain, its missing parts supplied by reference TRBV19 and TRBJ1-2, is DGGITQSPKYLFRKEGQNVTLSCEQNLNHDAMYWYRQDPGQGLRLIYYSQIVNDFQKGDIAEGYSVSREKKESFPLTVTSAQKNPTAFYLCASSMTLVGIPTAGTTFGSGTRLTVV.

The rearrangement joins TRBV5-1 to TRBJ2-5; possible D gene TRBD2, 6 bases. Trimming cost V 4 bases and J 5 bases, with 15 bases left between them. Germline assignment: CDR1 SGHRS and CDR2 YFSETQ. The CDR3 runs 14 residues. The CDR3 sequence: CASSIPAGWETQYF. The CDR3 nucleotides are TGCGCCAGCAGCATCCCAGCGGGCTGGGAGACCCAGTACTTC.

The gene calls are TRBV2 and TRBJ2-7; tentative D call: TRBD1 (6 bases). The CDR3 totals 13 residues. Germline V gives CDR1 SNHLY, CDR2 FYNNEI. V lost 6 bases to trimming and J lost 5 bases, with 14 bases between them. The CDR3 DNA reads TGTGCCAGCAGCGATACCAGGGGAAACGAGCAGTACTTC. The encoded protein is CASSDTRGNEQYF.

The chain is built from TRBV5-1 and TRBJ1-1, with TRBD1 matching over 7 bases. From germline, CDR1 is SGHRS and CDR2 YFSETQ. This CDR3 is built from 18 residues. Trimming at V came to 0 bases and at J to 0 bases, leaving 11 bases not matched to a gene. The CDR3 coding sequence is TGCGCCAGCAGCTTGGTATCAGGGGGTATGACCATGAACACTGAAGCTTTCTTT. Translating it yields CASSLVSGGMTMNTEAFF.

The V and J genes are TRBV6-5 and TRBJ1-1; D gene uncertain. V was pared by 2 bases and J by 1 base, with 8 bases between. The CDR3 runs to 14 residues. CDR1 and CDR2 from the germline V gene are MNHEY and SVGAGI. CDR3 amino acids: CASSYLGGNTEAFF. Written as DNA, the CDR3 is TGTGCCAGCAGTTACCTAGGAGGGAACACTGAAGCTTTCTTT.

The chain is built from TRBV6-4 and TRBJ2-2; 8 bases map to TRBD2. There are 15 residues in the CDR3. Germline assignment: CDR1 MRHNA and CDR2 SNTAGT. V lost 2 bases, J lost 6 bases, and 5 bases stayed unmatched. The CDR3 coding sequence is TGTGCCAGCAGTGACGGGTCTAGCGGGTCCGGGGAGCTGTTTTTT. Protein product: CASSDGSSGSGELFF.

The chain recombines TRBV9 with TRBJ1-1; the D gene is possibly TRBD1 (5 bases). Germline values: CDR1 SGDLS, CDR2 YYNGEE. V was trimmed by 0 bases and J by 0 bases, leaving 18 bases between them. This CDR3 is built from 18 residues. The CDR3 DNA reads as TGTGCCAGCAGCGTAGCCCCCTCTGTTGGGGGGATGAACACTGAAGCTTTCTTT. Its protein is CASSVAPSVGGMNTEAFF.

The chain couples TRBV27 to TRBJ2-7, with 8 bases that match TRBD1. V lost 3 bases, J lost 1 base, and 5 bases stayed unmatched. From germline, CDR1 is MNHEY and CDR2 SMNVEV (reference sequence). This CDR3 region has 15 residues. The CDR3 loop is CASSFGTGLSYEQYF. DNA for the CDR3: TGTGCCAGCAGTTTTGGGACAGGTCTTTCCTACGAGCAGTACTTC.

This clone was observed a handful of times. The rearrangement uses TRBV14 and TRBJ2-1; TRBD2 is a possible D gene (5 bases). CDR3 length: 12 residues. The V gene lost 4 bases and the J gene lost 10 bases, with 11 bases spanning the gap. Germline loops: CDR1 SGHDN, CDR2 FVKESK. In DNA, the CDR3 is TGTGCCAGCAGCCGGAATAGGAGGGAGCAGTTCTTC. Its protein is CASSRNRREQFF.

The J gene is TRBJ2-5, the V gene TRBV4-1; 8 bases align to TRBD2. Germline lookup yields CDR1 MGHRA and CDR2 YSYEKL. V gave up 3 bases and J gave up 2 bases; unmatched junction bases: 5. The CDR3 is 15 amino acids. This chain's CDR3 is CASSHGLAGQETQYF. The DNA of the CDR3 is TGCGCCAGCAGCCACGGACTAGCTGGGCAAGAGACCCAGTACTTC.

The chain couples TRBV4-1 to TRBJ2-3; TRBD1 agrees at 11 bases. Trimming removed 1 base from V and 4 bases from J; junction bases left unmatched: 10. Looked up from germline, CDR1 is MGHRA and CDR2 is YSYEKL. CDR3 length: 18 residues. The CDR3 here is CASSQGLPGQGGADTQYF. As DNA, the CDR3 is TGCGCCAGCAGCCAAGGACTCCCGGGACAGGGGGGAGCAGATACGCAGTATTTT.

The chain couples TRBV7-8 to TRBJ2-7, with 10 bases lining up with TRBD1. The V and J ends lost 1 base and 3 bases, in that order; junction bases with no gene match: 3. There are 15 residues in the CDR3. The germline gives CDR1 SGHVS, CDR2 FQNEAQ. CDR3 protein: CASSLGRTGGYEQYF. The DNA for the CDR3 is TGTGCCAGCAGCTTAGGGCGGACAGGGGGCTACGAGCAGTACTTC.

This sequence joins TRBV30 and TRBJ2-5; 8 positions agree with TRBD2. With V trimmed by 5 bases and J by 1 base, 9 bases remained unmatched. CDR1 and CDR2 (germline): GTSNPN, SVGIG (reference sequence). This CDR3 spans 15 amino acids. CDR3 DNA: TGTGCCTGGGGATCGGGGGGGTACTCCCAAGAGACCCAGTACTTC. It encodes CAWGSGGYSQETQYF.

This sequence joins TRBV4-1 and TRBJ2-7; D is possibly TRBD1 (5 bases). Germline CDR1 reads MGHRA; CDR2 reads YSYEKL. V lost 1 base, J lost 2 bases, and 9 bases lay in between. This CDR3 spans 14 amino acids. CDR3 region: CASSQGIRAYEQYF. As DNA, the CDR3 is TGCGCCAGCAGCCAAGGAATCAGGGCCTACGAGCAGTACTTC.

The chain uses TRBV15 and TRBJ1-5; D gene uncertain. Germline values: CDR1 LNHNV, CDR2 YYDKDF (reference sequence). Trimming took off 0 bases at V and 5 bases at J, with 8 bases between the two ends. The CDR3 runs to 14 residues. As DNA, the CDR3 is TGTGCCACCAGCAGAGACGGGGTATATCAGCCCCAGCATTTT. This gives the protein CATSRDGVYQPQHF.

The chain carries TRBV9 and TRBJ2-3, with 10 nucleotides matching TRBD2. The germline V gene has CDR1 SGDLS and CDR2 YYNGEE. Trimming took 0 bases from V and 5 from J; bases not matched to a gene: 6. The CDR3 totals 16 residues. The CDR3 loop is CASSVVGTSVLDTQYF. CDR3 DNA: TGTGCCAGCAGCGTAGTTGGGACTAGCGTCTTAGATACGCAGTATTTT.

The chain links TRBV7-3 to TRBJ2-3; no clear D gene. The CDR3 runs 13 residues. Germline V gives CDR1 SGHTA, CDR2 FQGTGA. The V gene lost 2 bases and the J gene lost 6 bases, with 9 bases spanning the gap. CDR3 region: CASSLGPGDTQYF. The CDR3, as DNA: TGTGCCAGCAGCTTAGGGCCCGGCGATACGCAGTATTTT.

The gene calls are TRBV6-6 and TRBJ2-6; no clear D. Germline V gene sequence: CDR1 MNHNY, CDR2 SVGAGI (reference sequence). This CDR3 region has 15 residues. Trimming left V 2 bases short and J 1 base short, with 6 bases between. The CDR3 nucleotides are TGTGCCAGCAGTTACGAGTGGTCTGGGGCCAACGTCCTGACTTTC. Residues: CASSYEWSGANVLTF.

The chain couples TRBV7-8 to TRBJ2-7, with a tentative D call TRBD1 (6 bases). From germline, CDR1 is SGHVS and CDR2 FQNEAQ. V lost 10 bases to trimming and J lost 3 bases, with 22 bases between them. This CDR3 comprises 15 residues. The CDR3 protein is CATATRTALFYEQYF. Here the CDR3 DNA reads TGTGCCACCGCCACCCGGACAGCGCTATTCTACGAGCAGTACTTC.

This chain joins TRBV5-1 and TRBJ1-1, with TRBD1 as a possible D gene (6 bases). Trimming took off 6 bases at V and 2 bases at J, with 14 bases between the two ends. This CDR3 is built from 14 residues. Per the germline V gene, CDR1 is SGHRS and CDR2 is YFSETQ. For the CDR3, the DNA is TGCGCCAGCACCCGGACAGATCTAAACACTGAAGCTTTCTTT. The encoded protein is CASTRTDLNTEAFF.

This clone was counted a few times. This chain links TRBV7-2 with TRBJ2-7, with 11 positions matching TRBD1. CDR1 and CDR2 (germline): SGHTA, FQGNSA. The CDR3 spans 16 residues. J lost 3 bases, V lost 1 base, and 5 bases had no gene match. The CDR3 coding sequence is TGTGCCAGCAGCTTAGGAACCGGGACAGGGGGCTACGAGCAGTACTTC. Translated, it gives CASSLGTGTGGYEQYF.

V usage is TRBV25-1 and J usage is TRBJ2-3; D is possibly TRBD2 (6 bases). This CDR3 contains 16 residues. In germline, CDR1 is MGHDK, CDR2 SYGVNS. V lost 0 bases to trimming and J lost 0 bases, with 10 bases between them. As DNA, the CDR3 is TGTGCCAGCAGTGAATATTCGGGGGAAAGCACAGATACGCAGTATTTT. Translation: CASSEYSGESTDTQYF.